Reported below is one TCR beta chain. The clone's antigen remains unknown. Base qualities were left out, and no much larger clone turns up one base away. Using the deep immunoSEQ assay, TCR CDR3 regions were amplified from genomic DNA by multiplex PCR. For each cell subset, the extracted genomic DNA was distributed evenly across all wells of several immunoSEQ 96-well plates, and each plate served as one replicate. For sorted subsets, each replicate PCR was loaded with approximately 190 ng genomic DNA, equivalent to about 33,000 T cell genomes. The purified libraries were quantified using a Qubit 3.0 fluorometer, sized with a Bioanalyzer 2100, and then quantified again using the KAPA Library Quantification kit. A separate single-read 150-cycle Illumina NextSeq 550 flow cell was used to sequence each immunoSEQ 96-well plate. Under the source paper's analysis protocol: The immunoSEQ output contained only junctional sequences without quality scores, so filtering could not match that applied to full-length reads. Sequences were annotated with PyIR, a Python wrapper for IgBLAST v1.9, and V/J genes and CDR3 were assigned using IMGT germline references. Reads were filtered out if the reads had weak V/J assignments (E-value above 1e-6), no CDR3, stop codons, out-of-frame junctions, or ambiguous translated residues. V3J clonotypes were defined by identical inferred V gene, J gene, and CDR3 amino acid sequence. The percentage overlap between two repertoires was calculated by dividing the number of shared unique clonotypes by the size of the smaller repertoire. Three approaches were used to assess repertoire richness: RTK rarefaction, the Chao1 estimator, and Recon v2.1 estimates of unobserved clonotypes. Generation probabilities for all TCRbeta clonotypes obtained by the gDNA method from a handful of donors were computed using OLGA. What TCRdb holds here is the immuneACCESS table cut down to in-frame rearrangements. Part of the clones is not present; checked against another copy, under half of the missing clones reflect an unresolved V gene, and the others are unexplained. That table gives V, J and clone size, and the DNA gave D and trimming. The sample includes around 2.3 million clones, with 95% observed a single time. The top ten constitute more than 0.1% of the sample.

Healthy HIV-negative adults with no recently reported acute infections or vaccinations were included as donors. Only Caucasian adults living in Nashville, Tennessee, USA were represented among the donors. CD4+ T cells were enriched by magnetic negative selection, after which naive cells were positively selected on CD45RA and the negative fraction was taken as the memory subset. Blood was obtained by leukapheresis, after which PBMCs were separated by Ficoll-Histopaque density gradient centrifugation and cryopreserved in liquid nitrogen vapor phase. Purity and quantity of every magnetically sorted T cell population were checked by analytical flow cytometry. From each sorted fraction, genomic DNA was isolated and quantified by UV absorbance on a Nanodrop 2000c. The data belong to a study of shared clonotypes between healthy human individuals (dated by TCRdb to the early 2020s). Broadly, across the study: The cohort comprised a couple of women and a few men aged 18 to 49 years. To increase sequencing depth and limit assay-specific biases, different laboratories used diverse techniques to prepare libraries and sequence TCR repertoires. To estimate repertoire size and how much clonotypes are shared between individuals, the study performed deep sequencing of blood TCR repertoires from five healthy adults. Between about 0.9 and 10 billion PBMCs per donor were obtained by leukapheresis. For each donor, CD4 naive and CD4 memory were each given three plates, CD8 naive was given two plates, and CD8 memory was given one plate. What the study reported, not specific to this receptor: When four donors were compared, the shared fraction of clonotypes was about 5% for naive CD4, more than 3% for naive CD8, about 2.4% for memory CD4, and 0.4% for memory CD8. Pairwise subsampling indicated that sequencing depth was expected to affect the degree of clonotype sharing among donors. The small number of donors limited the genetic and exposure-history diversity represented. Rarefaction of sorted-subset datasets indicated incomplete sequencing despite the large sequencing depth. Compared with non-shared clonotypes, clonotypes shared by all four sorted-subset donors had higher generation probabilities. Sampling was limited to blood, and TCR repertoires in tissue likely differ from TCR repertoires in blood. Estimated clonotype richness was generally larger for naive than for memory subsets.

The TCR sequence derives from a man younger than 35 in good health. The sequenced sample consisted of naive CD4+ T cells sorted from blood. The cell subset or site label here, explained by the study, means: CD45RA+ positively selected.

The CDR3 has the sequence CASSPTDLQETQYF. The DNA sequence follows: TGTGCCAGCAGCCCGACAGATTTACAAGAGACCCAGTACTTC. The chain employs TRBV2 and TRBJ2-5; a tentative D call is TRBD1 (5 bases match). V gives up 6 bases and J gives up 2 bases, and the segment between their germline ends measures 13 bases. CDR1 and CDR2 are drawn from the germline V gene: SNHLY, FYNNEI. Reading from cysteine to phenylalanine, the CDR3 counts 14 amino acids. Only the CDR3 region is kept as DNA, spanning 42 bases read in frame from base 1.